This T cell receptor beta chain stems from a study of cytomegalovirus exposure and HLA in healthy donors. The PCR contained 60 Vbeta and 13 Jbeta primers. The data were produced by immunoSEQ multiplex PCR, yet TCRdb's version contains in-frame clones alone and is incomplete. The table records 200,000 or so clones, about 72% of them present only once. The CDR3 loop spans 15 amino acids. The junction had 5 bases not matched to a gene; V was cut back by 3 bases and J by 5 bases. Germline V gives CDR1 MNHNS, CDR2 SASEGT. Healthy bone marrow donors made up the cohort. Sequencing used PBMCs. The clonotype was recovered from a male donor in good health and CMV-seronegative. J is TRBJ1-1 and V is TRBV6-1, with 11 bases lining up with TRBD1. CDR3 DNA sequence: TGTGCCAGCAGTGAGCCGGGACAGGGGGGAACTGAAGCTTTCTTT. Translation gives CASSEPGQGGTEAFF.